Below, 15 T cell receptor beta chains from the same sample are listed, as sequenced in a study of cytomegalovirus exposure and HLA in healthy donors. The PCR was carried out with 60 Vbeta primers and 13 Jbeta primers. TCRdb keeps only in-frame clones here, not all; method: immunoSEQ multiplex PCR. The top ten clones hold less than 2.5% of a sample with hundreds of thousands of clones, around nine tenths of them seen once. The sample was PBMCs. All receptors come from a woman between 18 and 30 years old in good health and CMV-seronegative.

The gene calls are TRBV15 and TRBJ1-6, with TRBD1 matching 8 bases. CDR1 LNHNV and CDR2 YYDKDF come from the germline V gene (reference sequence). With V trimmed by 2 bases and J by 7 bases, 4 bases remained unmatched. The CDR3 spans 15 residues. The CDR3 sequence is CATSRKDRENSPLHF. CDR3 DNA: TGTGCCACCAGCAGAAAGGACAGGGAGAATTCACCCCTCCACTTT.

CDR3 DNA sequence: TGTGCCAGCAGTCCCCGGGCTAGCGGGGGAAACGAGCAGTACTTC. Translating it yields CASSPRASGGNEQYF. The chain combines TRBV27 with TRBJ2-7; 10 bases align to TRBD2. The CDR3 length is 15 residues. V shed 5 bases and J 5 bases; nucleotides not matched to a gene: 9. CDR1 is MNHEY and CDR2 is SMNVEV in the germline V gene (reference sequence).

V is TRBV6-5 and J is TRBJ2-7, with D possibly being TRBD1 (6 bases). This CDR3 spans 14 amino acids. CDR1 and CDR2 (germline): MNHEY, SVGAGI. V was trimmed by 4 bases and J by 2 bases, leaving 12 bases between them. Here the CDR3 DNA reads TGTGCCAGCAGTTTAGGGGGTGGTCCCTACGAGCAGTACTTC. It translates to CASSLGGGPYEQYF.

This rearrangement joins TRBV10-1 to TRBJ2-2, with 10 bases matching TRBD2. This CDR3 has 15 residues. The trim removed 8 bases at V and 2 bases at J, leaving 5 bases unmatched. CDR1 WNHNN and CDR2 SYGVQD come from the germline V gene (reference sequence). The CDR3 region is CASSSGGPNTGELFF. The CDR3 DNA follows: TGCGCCAGCTCTAGCGGGGGACCAAACACCGGGGAGCTGTTTTTT.

This chain connects TRBV19 to TRBJ2-7; 9 nucleotides match TRBD1. Germline-derived CDR1 and CDR2 are LNHDA and SQIVND (reference sequence). The junction had 6 bases not matched to a gene; V was cut back by 6 bases and J by 6 bases. The CDR3 loop spans 13 amino acids. The CDR3 region is CASRRDRDGEQYF. The DNA for the CDR3 is TGTGCCAGTAGGAGGGACAGGGACGGCGAGCAGTACTTC.

The sample holds one count of this clone. The chain joins TRBV5-4 to TRBJ1-1; D is perhaps TRBD1 (5 bases). Germline-derived CDR1 and CDR2 are SGHNT and YYREEE (reference sequence). The CDR3 spans 14 residues. The V gene lost 1 base and the J gene lost 3 bases, with 10 bases spanning the gap. The CDR3, as DNA: TGTGCCAGCAGCTTGTTTGTCAGGGACACTGAAGCTTTCTTT. This gives the protein CASSLFVRDTEAFF.

The genes are TRBV5-1 and TRBJ1-1; 7 bases line up with TRBD1. Trimming cost V 7 bases and J 3 bases; bases outside gene matches: 12. Germline CDR1 and CDR2: SGHRS and YFSETQ. The CDR3 has 15 amino acids. As DNA, the CDR3 is TGCGCCAGCGGACCCGGGACAGAGACCTACACTGAAGCTTTCTTT. Amino acids: CASGPGTETYTEAFF.

The rearrangement uses TRBV10-3 and TRBJ1-3; 9 positions agree with TRBD1. Losses at the gene ends were 2 bases for V and 3 bases for J; bases not matched to a gene: 5. Germline CDR1 reads ENHRY; CDR2 reads SYGVKD. The CDR3 has 16 amino acids. The DNA of the CDR3 is TGTGCCATCAGTGAGCCGGGACAGGGTGATGGAAACACCATATATTTT. It codes for CAISEPGQGDGNTIYF.

This chain links TRBV18 with TRBJ1-2; no clear D. The CDR3 runs 15 residues. Looked up from germline, CDR1 is KGHSH and CDR2 is LQKENI. The V and J ends lost 6 bases and 2 bases respectively, with 16 bases between them. CDR3 DNA: TGTGCCAGCTCCCTTTTATCAACAGAGAACTATGGCTACACCTTC. Translation: CASSLLSTENYGYTF.

This chain joins TRBV19 and TRBJ1-1; maybe TRBD1 (6 bases). The V end was cut by 4 bases, the J end by 0 bases, with 9 bases between. The germline CDR1 and CDR2 sequences are LNHDA and SQIVND (reference sequence). CDR3 length: 14 amino acids. CDR3 bases: TGTGCCAGTAGTAAACAGGGCGTGAACACTGAAGCTTTCTTT. Protein sequence: CASSKQGVNTEAFF. The whole variable domain, filled in from reference TRBV19 and TRBJ1-1, reads DGGITQSPKYLFRKEGQNVTLSCEQNLNHDAMYWYRQDPGQGLRLIYYSQIVNDFQKGDIAEGYSVSREKKESFPLTVTSAQKNPTAFYLCASSKQGVNTEAFFGQGTRLTVV.

This clone was counted a few times. The genes are TRBV21-1 and TRBJ2-2; the table's D call, TRBD2, has no DNA check behind it. TRBV21-1 is described as a pseudogene. This CDR3 contains 20 residues. CDR3 sequence: CASSKDTGGGAPWNTGELFF. Written as DNA, the CDR3 is TGTGCCAGCAGCAAAGATACGGGCGGGGGGGCGCCTTGGAACACCGGGGAGCTGTTTTTT.

J is TRBJ2-5 and V is TRBV5-6, with 8 bases identical to TRBD2. The CDR3 loop spans 16 amino acids. Germline CDR1 is SGHDT and CDR2 is YYEEEE. Trimming removed 0 bases from V and 7 bases from J; junction bases left unmatched: 11. The CDR3 nucleotides are TGTGCCAGCAGCTTGGACGGGGGGGGCCCATCTGGGACCCAGTACTTC. Translating gives CASSLDGGGPSGTQYF.

The rearrangement links TRBV30 to TRBJ2-1, with 8 nucleotides matching TRBD2. Germline V gene data show CDR1 as GTSNPN and CDR2 as SVGIG (reference sequence). This CDR3 has 14 residues. The J segment lost 9 bases and the V segment lost 0 bases, leaving 7 bases of the junction unmatched. The CDR3: CAWSVFGGGSEQFF. As DNA, the CDR3 is TGTGCCTGGAGTGTCTTCGGGGGGGGTAGTGAGCAGTTCTTC.

The chain carries TRBV5-4 and TRBJ2-2; D is ambiguous. This CDR3 has 15 residues. Germline V gives CDR1 SGHNT, CDR2 YYREEE (reference sequence). V lost 5 bases, J lost 3 bases, and 14 bases lay in between. CDR3 sequence (DNA): TGTGCCAGCAGGGGCGACACTCGATACACCGGGGAGCTGTTTTTT. Residues: CASRGDTRYTGELFF.

CDR3 sequence: CASGLVRDPTSGKNIQYF. CDR3 sequence (DNA): TGTGCTAGTGGTTTGGTACGCGACCCGACTAGCGGTAAAAACATTCAGTACTTC. The rearrangement uses TRBV12-5 and TRBJ2-4; 9 nucleotides align to TRBD2. CDR3 length: 18 residues. Trimming cost V 0 bases and J 4 bases; bases outside gene matches: 10. Germline CDR1 LGHNT, CDR2 FRNRAP.